The rows below give T cell receptor beta chains drawn from one sample of a study of OX40 agonist ivuxolimab in advanced cancers. Assay: immunoSEQ multiplex PCR; the TCRdb copy retains only in-frame clones and omits some. Here the sample spans 50,000 to 55,000 clones, 75% to 85% being singletons. The sequenced sample was CD4+ or CD8+ T cells sorted from blood, obtained in a trial of the OX40 agonist ivuxolimab. Receptors originate from an adult with an advanced solid tumor such as melanoma, head and neck, liver or kidney cancer. CDR3s include the opening cysteine and the closing phenylalanine or tryptophan. A D gene is named only where the DNA matches it firmly. Size values are once, few and many counts, or a class for expanded clones, and some rows have none.

CDR3nt: TGTGCCACCAGCGGAGGCGGGGGACAGGGGAATGAAAAACTGTTTTTT
CDR3aa: CATSGGGGQGNEKLFF
d_gene: TRBD1
abundance: NA
v_gene: TRBV15
j_gene: TRBJ1-4

CDR3nt: TGTGCCAGCAGCTATGGGACAGGGGGCCGGAAAGCTTTCTTT
CDR3aa: CASSYGTGGRKAFF
d_gene: TRBD1
abundance: NA
v_gene: TRBV5-8
j_gene: TRBJ1-1

CDR3nt: TGTGCCAGCAGCCTGGACAGGGATGCGACCCAGTACTTC
CDR3aa: CASSLDRDATQYF
d_gene: TRBD1
abundance: NA
v_gene: TRBV5-4
j_gene: TRBJ2-5

CDR3nt: TGTGCCAGCAGGTCCTGGGGGAACCAAGAGACCCAGTACTTC
CDR3aa: CASRSWGNQETQYF
d_gene: NA
abundance: NA
v_gene: TRBV11-2
j_gene: TRBJ2-5

CDR3nt: TGCGCCAGCAGCCTGAGACCTCCGCGGGGGCAGTACTTC
CDR3aa: CASSLRPPRGQYF
d_gene: NA
abundance: NA
v_gene: TRBV4-1
j_gene: TRBJ2-7

CDR3nt: TGTGCCAGCAGCGTTCGGACACAATTGCTCTCCTACGAGCAGTACTTC
CDR3aa: CASSVRTQLLSYEQYF
d_gene: NA
abundance: NA
v_gene: TRBV7-3
j_gene: TRBJ2-7

CDR3nt: TGTGCCAGCAGTGATTTCGGACAGATGAACACTGAAGCTTTCTTT
CDR3aa: CASSDFGQMNTEAFF
d_gene: NA
abundance: NA
v_gene: TRBV6-1
j_gene: TRBJ1-1

CDR3nt: TGTGCCAGCAGCGGACAGGGGGCGAACACCGGGGAGCTGTTTTTT
CDR3aa: CASSGQGANTGELFF
d_gene: TRBD1
abundance: NA
v_gene: TRBV6-5
j_gene: TRBJ2-2

CDR3nt: TGTGCCAGCAGCTTAGATCAGGGAGGCTATGGCTACACCTTC
CDR3aa: CASSLDQGGYGYTF
d_gene: NA
abundance: NA
v_gene: TRBV7-9
j_gene: TRBJ1-2

CDR3nt: TGTGCCAGCAGCTTCCAAGCGGGGGGGAATGAGCAGTTCTTC
CDR3aa: CASSFQAGGNEQFF
d_gene: TRBD2
abundance: NA
v_gene: TRBV11-2
j_gene: TRBJ2-1

CDR3nt: TGTGCCAGTAGTATAGTTACGGGGATGGCCACCGGGGAGCTGTTTTTT
CDR3aa: CASSIVTGMATGELFF
d_gene: NA
abundance: NA
v_gene: TRBV19
j_gene: TRBJ2-2

CDR3nt: TGTGCCAGCAGCTTGACCGGGACTAGTCATTACGAGCAGTACTTC
CDR3aa: CASSLTGTSHYEQYF
d_gene: TRBD2
abundance: few
v_gene: TRBV7-2
j_gene: TRBJ2-7

CDR3nt: TGTGCCAGCTCCCCTGGGCTTTCCTACGAGCAGTACTTC
CDR3aa: CASSPGLSYEQYF
d_gene: NA
abundance: NA
v_gene: TRBV6-1
j_gene: TRBJ2-7

CDR3nt: TGTGCCAGCATACCCGACAGGAGCAATGAGCAGTTCTTC
CDR3aa: CASIPDRSNEQFF
d_gene: NA
abundance: once
v_gene: TRBV6-6
j_gene: TRBJ2-1

CDR3nt: TGCGCCAGCAGCGGGGCGGCAGGGCCTTCTAATTCACCCCTCCACTTT
CDR3aa: CASSGAAGPSNSPLHF
d_gene: NA
abundance: NA
v_gene: TRBV4-1
j_gene: TRBJ1-6

CDR3nt: TGCGCCAGCAGCTTGGGCCCAGCGGGGGGGCCCTACGAGCAGTACTTC
CDR3aa: CASSLGPAGGPYEQYF
d_gene: TRBD2
abundance: NA
v_gene: TRBV5-1
j_gene: TRBJ2-7

CDR3nt: TGTGCCAGCGGCGGGGGGGGGCTACCTTCCCGAAGCCCCCATGAGCAGTTCTTC
CDR3aa: CASGGGGLPSRSPHEQFF
d_gene: TRBD2
abundance: NA
v_gene: TRBV11-2
j_gene: TRBJ2-1

CDR3nt: TGTGCCAGCAGTGAGAGACAGGGGGCCCTGAACACTGAAGCTTTCTTT
CDR3aa: CASSERQGALNTEAFF
d_gene: TRBD1
abundance: NA
v_gene: TRBV28
j_gene: TRBJ1-1

CDR3nt: TGCAGCGTTGAAACAGGGGCTAAAGAGACCCAGTACTTC
CDR3aa: CSVETGAKETQYF
d_gene: TRBD1
abundance: NA
v_gene: TRBV29-1
j_gene: TRBJ2-5

CDR3nt: TGTGCCAGCAGCTTAGAAGCAGCGGGGGGGGCTGAGACCCAGTACTTC
CDR3aa: CASSLEAAGGAETQYF
d_gene: TRBD2
abundance: NA
v_gene: TRBV13
j_gene: TRBJ2-5

CDR3nt: TGTGCCAGCAGCCCCGGTGACGGCCGCACAGATACGCAGTATTTT
CDR3aa: CASSPGDGRTDTQYF
d_gene: NA
abundance: NA
v_gene: TRBV7-9
j_gene: TRBJ2-3

CDR3nt: TGTGCCAGCAGTTCCCCGGGACTAGCCACAGATACGCAGTATTTT
CDR3aa: CASSSPGLATDTQYF
d_gene: TRBD2
abundance: NA
v_gene: TRBV6-5
j_gene: TRBJ2-3

CDR3nt: TGTGCCAGCAGCCCCGGGACAGCTAACTACGAGCAGTACTTC
CDR3aa: CASSPGTANYEQYF
d_gene: TRBD1
abundance: few
v_gene: TRBV27
j_gene: TRBJ2-7

CDR3nt: TGTGCCAGCAGCGGGACACCTTCTTACGAGCAGTACTTC
CDR3aa: CASSGTPSYEQYF
d_gene: NA
abundance: NA
v_gene: TRBV9
j_gene: TRBJ2-7

CDR3nt: TGTGCTAGTGGTAGACAGGACCCCGACAATGAGCAGTTCTTC
CDR3aa: CASGRQDPDNEQFF
d_gene: NA
abundance: NA
v_gene: TRBV12-5
j_gene: TRBJ2-1

CDR3nt: TGTGCCAGCAGGCGGGTGGGGGAAGGAGGGTATTTT
CDR3aa: CASRRVGEGGYF
d_gene: NA
abundance: NA
v_gene: TRBV11-2
j_gene: TRBJ2-3

CDR3nt: TGTGCCAGCAGTACCCCTCGGACAGGCTCGAACACCGGGGAGCTGTTTTTT
CDR3aa: CASSTPRTGSNTGELFF
d_gene: TRBD1
abundance: few
v_gene: TRBV5-4
j_gene: TRBJ2-2

CDR3nt: TGTGCCAGCAGCTTGGTCGGGGAAAGCGGCTACACCTTC
CDR3aa: CASSLVGESGYTF
d_gene: NA
abundance: NA
v_gene: TRBV5-6
j_gene: TRBJ1-2

CDR3nt: TGTGCCAGCAGTTCAGAGATTAACACTGAAGCTTTCTTT
CDR3aa: CASSSEINTEAFF
d_gene: NA
abundance: NA
v_gene: TRBV2
j_gene: TRBJ1-1

CDR3nt: TGCGCCAGCAGCTTGGAGGGCAGGGACGCCAATCAGCCCCAGCATTTT
CDR3aa: CASSLEGRDANQPQHF
d_gene: NA
abundance: once
v_gene: TRBV5-1
j_gene: TRBJ1-5

CDR3nt: TGTGCCAGCAGCCCCTCAAGGGGCGGGGGTGAACCCCAGCATTTT
CDR3aa: CASSPSRGGGEPQHF
d_gene: NA
abundance: few
v_gene: TRBV7-9
j_gene: TRBJ1-5

CDR3nt: TGTGCCAGCAGTAGTGGGACAGGGCCAGAGACCCAGTACTTC
CDR3aa: CASSSGTGPETQYF
d_gene: TRBD1
abundance: NA
v_gene: TRBV6-1
j_gene: TRBJ2-5

CDR3nt: TGTGCCAGCAGTTACGAAGGCAGGTCTAATGAAAAACTGTTTTTT
CDR3aa: CASSYEGRSNEKLFF
d_gene: NA
abundance: NA
v_gene: TRBV6-6
j_gene: TRBJ1-4

CDR3nt: TGTGCCAGCAGTCATACAGGGGGCGAAACTGAAGCTTTCTTT
CDR3aa: CASSHTGGETEAFF
d_gene: TRBD1
abundance: NA
v_gene: TRBV6-4
j_gene: TRBJ1-1

CDR3nt: TGCAGCGTTGATCCCGGGGGGGCGAACACCGGGGAGCTGTTTTTT
CDR3aa: CSVDPGGANTGELFF
d_gene: TRBD2
abundance: NA
v_gene: TRBV29-1
j_gene: TRBJ2-2

CDR3nt: TGTGCCAGTAGTATCGGGAGATCGGGGGTAAATTCACCCCTCCACTTT
CDR3aa: CASSIGRSGVNSPLHF
d_gene: NA
abundance: NA
v_gene: TRBV19
j_gene: TRBJ1-6

CDR3nt: TGTGCCAGCAGTGAACCCCCTCCGACAGGTTATAGCAATCAGCCCCAGCATTTT
CDR3aa: CASSEPPPTGYSNQPQHF
d_gene: NA
abundance: NA
v_gene: TRBV25-1
j_gene: TRBJ1-5

CDR3nt: TGTGCCATCAAGCCGGGACAGGGCAATGAGCAGTTCTTC
CDR3aa: CAIKPGQGNEQFF
d_gene: TRBD1
abundance: NA
v_gene: TRBV10-3
j_gene: TRBJ2-1

CDR3nt: TGCGCCAGCAGCTCGGGACTAGCGGGGGACCTTGGGCAGTACTTC
CDR3aa: CASSSGLAGDLGQYF
d_gene: TRBD2
abundance: NA
v_gene: TRBV5-1
j_gene: TRBJ2-4

CDR3nt: TGCGCCAGCAGCCCGGACGGTAGCAATCAGCCCCAGCATTTT
CDR3aa: CASSPDGSNQPQHF
d_gene: NA
abundance: NA
v_gene: TRBV5-1
j_gene: TRBJ1-5

CDR3nt: TGCGCCAGCAGCCGGGACGGACAGCGTTTAGATTCACCCCTCCACTTT
CDR3aa: CASSRDGQRLDSPLHF
d_gene: NA
abundance: NA
v_gene: TRBV5-1
j_gene: TRBJ1-6

CDR3nt: TGCGCCAGCAGCTGGCCGGGACGGATGAACACTGAAGCTTTCTTT
CDR3aa: CASSWPGRMNTEAFF
d_gene: NA
abundance: NA
v_gene: TRBV5-1
j_gene: TRBJ1-1

CDR3nt: TGTGCCAGCAGCGAGAGGGGACAGGGATCTGGCTACACCTTC
CDR3aa: CASSERGQGSGYTF
d_gene: TRBD1
abundance: NA
v_gene: TRBV4-2
j_gene: TRBJ1-2

CDR3nt: TGTGCCAGCTCACCACGGATGGGGGAGAACACTGAAGCTTTCTTT
CDR3aa: CASSPRMGENTEAFF
d_gene: NA
abundance: NA
v_gene: TRBV18
j_gene: TRBJ1-1

CDR3nt: TGTGCCAGCAGCGGGACTAGCGGGGGGGCTGCATACAATGAGCAGTTCTTC
CDR3aa: CASSGTSGGAAYNEQFF
d_gene: TRBD2
abundance: NA
v_gene: TRBV7-9
j_gene: TRBJ2-1

CDR3nt: TGTGCCAGCTCACCAAAAATCATTATGGGACAGGGGGAGAGAGAGCAGTACTTC
CDR3aa: CASSPKIIMGQGEREQYF
d_gene: TRBD1
abundance: once
v_gene: TRBV18
j_gene: TRBJ2-7

CDR3nt: TGTGCCAGCACCGACGGCCAAAGCTCCTACGAGCAGTACTTC
CDR3aa: CASTDGQSSYEQYF
d_gene: NA
abundance: few
v_gene: TRBV2
j_gene: TRBJ2-7

CDR3nt: TGCGCCAGCGGTGGAGTCTTAGACAGGGGCGGTCAGCCCCAGCATTTT
CDR3aa: CASGGVLDRGGQPQHF
d_gene: TRBD1
abundance: NA
v_gene: TRBV10-2
j_gene: TRBJ1-5

CDR3nt: TGTGCCAGCAGTCGAAGCAATCAGCCCCAGCATTTT
CDR3aa: CASSRSNQPQHF
d_gene: NA
abundance: NA
v_gene: TRBV27
j_gene: TRBJ1-5

CDR3nt: TGTGCCAGCAGTTCAGCGACAGGGGGGGGCACTGAAGCTTTCTTT
CDR3aa: CASSSATGGGTEAFF
d_gene: TRBD1
abundance: NA
v_gene: TRBV27
j_gene: TRBJ1-1